Listed below are T cell receptor beta chains from one sample, sequenced in a study of T cell responses to AZD1222 COVID-19 vaccine. The protocol was immunoSEQ multiplex PCR, while the TCRdb copy is restricted to in-frame clones and leaves out a portion. This table holds roughly 100,000 clones, 84% found once. This material consisted of peripheral blood, taken on day 0 of AZD1222 vaccination. Receptor source: an adult in good health. Each CDR3 is given with its conserved first and last residue. Each record gives: V gene, D gene, J gene, clone size, CDR3 DNA, CDR3 protein. The D gene is left open where the match is weak. Expanded clones get a size class; other rows say once, few or many, or leave the size out.

>TRBV7-9|TRBD1|TRBJ1-5|.
TGTGCCAGCAGCTTATGGGGACAGGGTACTAGCAATCAGCCCCAGCATTTT
CASSLWGQGTSNQPQHF
>TRBV6-5|TRBD1|TRBJ1-6|.
TGTGCCAGCAGGGCTTACAGGGGGAATTCACCCCTCCACTTT
CASRAYRGNSPLHF
>TRBV6-5|TRBD1|TRBJ1-3|.
TGTGCCAGCAGTTACTCGAGACAGGGCTCTGGAAACACCATATATTTT
CASSYSRQGSGNTIYF
>TRBV10-3|.|TRBJ1-3|.
TGTGCCATCAGTGAGTCTGGCTTGGCTGGAAACACCATATATTTT
CAISESGLAGNTIYF
>TRBV12-3/TRBV12-4|.|TRBJ2-1|.
TGTGCCAGCGGTATGGGGTATGAGCAGTTCTTC
CASGMGYEQFF
>TRBV28|.|TRBJ1-3|.
TGTGCCAGCAGTCACCATCGCCTCTCTGGAAACACCATATATTTT
CASSHHRLSGNTIYF
>TRBV18|.|TRBJ1-1|.
TGTGCCAGCTCACCAGCAGGGGCTACTGAAGCTTTCTTT
CASSPAGATEAFF
>TRBV7-2|TRBD1|TRBJ1-5|.
TGTGCCAGCAGCTCGGACAGGGGTAGCAATCAGCCCCAGCATTTT
CASSSDRGSNQPQHF
>TRBV21-1|.|TRBJ1-4|.
TGTGCCAGCAGCCTCAGAGGGGAGGGGGGGGAAAAACTGTTTTTT
CASSLRGEGGEKLFF
>TRBV7-2|.|TRBJ1-4|.
TGTGCCAGCAGCTTAGTAGCACAAACAAATGAAAAACTGTTTTTT
CASSLVAQTNEKLFF
>TRBV7-9|.|TRBJ2-2|once
TGTGCCAGCAGCCCGCGGACGGGTAACACCGGGGAGCTGTTTTTT
CASSPRTGNTGELFF
>TRBV20-1|.|TRBJ2-1|.
TGCAGTGCTAGTCTCCGGAGCTCCTACAATGAGCAGTTCTTC
CSASLRSSYNEQFF
>TRBV5-1|.|TRBJ2-1|.
TGCGCCAGCAGCTTTGGACCAGACTACAATGAGCAGTTCTTC
CASSFGPDYNEQFF
>TRBV9|TRBD1|TRBJ2-5|.
TGTGCCAGCAGCGTAGACGGGACAGGAATATCAGAGACCCAGTACTTC
CASSVDGTGISETQYF
>TRBV12-3/TRBV12-4|.|TRBJ2-1|.
TGTGCCAGCTCCGGGACCCCTTTAAATGAGCAGTTCTTC
CASSGTPLNEQFF
>TRBV5-3|.|TRBJ1-5|.
TGTGCCAGAAGCTTGGGACAGATCGGTCAGCCCCAGCATTTT
CARSLGQIGQPQHF
>TRBV12-3/TRBV12-4|TRBD1|TRBJ1-5|.
TGTGCCAGCAGAGACAGGGAGGGACAGCCCCAGCATTTT
CASRDREGQPQHF
>TRBV24-1|TRBD1|TRBJ2-5|.
TGTGCCACCAGCCGACAGGGACAAGAGACCCAGTACTTC
CATSRQGQETQYF
>TRBV5-1|.|TRBJ1-1|.
TGCGCCAGCAGCAGGCCCCCTGGGACTGAAGCTTTCTTT
CASSRPPGTEAFF
>TRBV29-1|TRBD1|TRBJ1-2|few
TGCAGCGGGACGGGACAGGGGCTGGATGGCTACACCTTC
CSGTGQGLDGYTF
>TRBV29-1|TRBD1|TRBJ2-2|once
TGCAGCGTGGAAGGACAGGGGCTAACGAACACCGGGGAGCTGTTTTTT
CSVEGQGLTNTGELFF
>TRBV7-8|.|TRBJ1-1|.
TGTGCCAGCAGCTTACAGGGGCCCGGCTTTACTGAAGCTTTCTTT
CASSLQGPGFTEAFF
>TRBV5-1|TRBD1|TRBJ2-2|.
TGCGCCAGCAGCAGCATGAGGGGGCGACCCGGGGAGCTGTTTTTT
CASSSMRGRPGELFF
>TRBV5-1|.|TRBJ1-6|.
TGCGCCAGCTCGCAGGGGACAAATTCACCCCTCCACTTT
CASSQGTNSPLHF
>TRBV19|TRBD1|TRBJ1-2|.
TGTGCCAGTAAGGGGACAGGACCCCCTGGCTACACCTTC
CASKGTGPPGYTF
>TRBV27|.|TRBJ2-5|few
TGTGCCAGCAGTTTAGAGGGGAGAGAGACCCAGTACTTC
CASSLEGRETQYF
>TRBV28|TRBD1|TRBJ1-1|.
TGTGCCAGCAGCCGTCATGGGGACAGGCCGGGAAATACTGAAGCTTTCTTT
CASSRHGDRPGNTEAFF
>TRBV9|.|TRBJ1-3|.
TGTGCCAGCAGCGCCTCGGCCGGGATCTCTGGAAACACCATATATTTT
CASSASAGISGNTIYF
>TRBV18|TRBD1|TRBJ2-5|.
TGTGCCAGCTCAATCTTAGGGACAGGGGGCGAAGAGACCCAGTACTTC
CASSILGTGGEETQYF
>TRBV2|.|TRBJ2-2|.
TGTGCCAGCAGTGGGAGGGAGCGGAGCACCGGGGAGCTGTTTTTT
CASSGRERSTGELFF
>TRBV6-2/TRBV6-3|TRBD1|TRBJ1-2|.
TGTGCCAGCAGTCTTGGACAGGGGGCAAAGGGCTACACCTTC
CASSLGQGAKGYTF
>TRBV7-8|TRBD1|TRBJ2-5|.
TGTGCCAGCAGCTTGGACAGGTCAGAGACCCAGTACTTC
CASSLDRSETQYF